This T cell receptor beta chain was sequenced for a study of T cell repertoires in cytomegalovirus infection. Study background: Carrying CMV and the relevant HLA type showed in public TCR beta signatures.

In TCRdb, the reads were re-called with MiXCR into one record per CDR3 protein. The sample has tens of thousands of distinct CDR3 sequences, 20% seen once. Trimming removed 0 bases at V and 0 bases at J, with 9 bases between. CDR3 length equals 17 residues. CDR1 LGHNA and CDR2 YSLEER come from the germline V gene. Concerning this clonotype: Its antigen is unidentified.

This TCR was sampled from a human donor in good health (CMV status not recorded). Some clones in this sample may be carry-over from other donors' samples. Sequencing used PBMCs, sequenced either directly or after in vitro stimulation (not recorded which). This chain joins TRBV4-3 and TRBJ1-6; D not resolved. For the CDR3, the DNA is TGCGCCAGCAGCCAAGAGAGGTCAAGCTCCTATAATTCACCCCTCCACTTT. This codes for CASSQERSSSYNSPLHF.